These T cell receptor beta chains were read from a single sample in a study of T cells after yellow fever vaccination. Each CDR3 protein is one row after TCRdb ran MiXCR on the 5' RACE reads. In the table there are under 700,000 distinct CDR3 sequences, around a sixth of which are singletons. The sample here was PBMCs, taken 5 to 6 days after the first yellow fever vaccination. The receptors were gathered from a man between 18 and 29 years old who received the YFV17D yellow fever vaccine. CDR3s include the opening cysteine and the closing phenylalanine or tryptophan. The D gene is left open where the match is weak. Size values are once, few and many counts, or a class for expanded clones, and some rows have none.

d_gene: NA
abundance: NA
j_gene: TRBJ2-7
v_gene: TRBV7-3
CDR3nt: TGTGCCAGCAGCTGGGACTCCTCCTACGAGCAGTACTTC
CDR3aa: CASSWDSSYEQYF

d_gene: TRBD1
abundance: once
j_gene: TRBJ2-7
v_gene: TRBV6-1
CDR3nt: TGTGCCAGCAGTCCCGGGACAGAGGCCTACGAGCAGTACTTC
CDR3aa: CASSPGTEAYEQYF

d_gene: NA
abundance: NA
j_gene: TRBJ2-1
v_gene: TRBV9
CDR3nt: TGTGCCAGCAGCCCCTCGAACCCCGCCTACAATGAGCAGTTCTTC
CDR3aa: CASSPSNPAYNEQFF

d_gene: TRBD1
abundance: many
j_gene: TRBJ1-2
v_gene: TRBV27
CDR3nt: TGTGCCAGCAGAGCCACCCCCGGCCAGGGGGCCATCACCTTC
CDR3aa: CASRATPGQGAITF

d_gene: NA
abundance: few
j_gene: TRBJ2-7
v_gene: TRBV7-9
CDR3nt: TGTGCCAGCAGCGAAGGACAATACGAGCAGTACTTC
CDR3aa: CASSEGQYEQYF

d_gene: TRBD1
abundance: NA
j_gene: TRBJ2-7
v_gene: TRBV5-1
CDR3nt: TGCGCCAGCAGCTCGCCGGGACAGGGATACTACGAGCAGTACTTC
CDR3aa: CASSSPGQGYYEQYF

d_gene: NA
abundance: few
j_gene: TRBJ2-1
v_gene: TRBV12-3/TRBV12-4
CDR3nt: TGTGCCAGCAGTTTGACCCCCCCACAGTTCTTC
CDR3aa: CASSLTPPQFF

d_gene: NA
abundance: NA
j_gene: TRBJ2-5
v_gene: TRBV5-1
CDR3nt: TGCGCCAGCAGCCCCGGGACCACAGGGGGGGCGGCCCAGTACTTC
CDR3aa: CASSPGTTGGAAQYF

d_gene: TRBD1
abundance: NA
j_gene: TRBJ2-4
v_gene: TRBV5-1
CDR3nt: TGCGCCAGCAGCTTGGTGGGACAGATTCAGTACTTC
CDR3aa: CASSLVGQIQYF

d_gene: TRBD1
abundance: NA
j_gene: TRBJ2-1
v_gene: TRBV5-1
CDR3nt: TGCGCCAGCAGCCGCCGGACAGGGGCGTCCTACAATGAGCAGTTCTTC
CDR3aa: CASSRRTGASYNEQFF

d_gene: TRBD2
abundance: NA
j_gene: TRBJ2-3
v_gene: TRBV20-1
CDR3nt: TGCTGTGCTAGTCCGCTCGGCGGGGGGCGGTTGGATACGCAGTATTTT
CDR3aa: CCASPLGGGRLDTQYF

d_gene: TRBD1
abundance: many
j_gene: TRBJ1-6
v_gene: TRBV6-5
CDR3nt: TGTGCCAGCAGTAACTCGGACAGGTGGAATTCACCCCTCCACTTT
CDR3aa: CASSNSDRWNSPLHF

d_gene: NA
abundance: NA
j_gene: TRBJ1-3
v_gene: TRBV6-5
CDR3nt: TGTGCCAGCAGTTACTCCTCAGGGACTGGAAACACCATATATTTT
CDR3aa: CASSYSSGTGNTIYF

d_gene: NA
abundance: NA
j_gene: TRBJ1-1
v_gene: TRBV19
CDR3nt: TGTGCCAGTAGTCCCCGGAAGAATCGGACTGAAGCTTTCTTT
CDR3aa: CASSPRKNRTEAFF

d_gene: NA
abundance: few
j_gene: TRBJ2-5
v_gene: TRBV11-2
CDR3nt: TGTGCCAGCAGCTTAAACACCCGGGGAGGAGAGACCCAGTACTTC
CDR3aa: CASSLNTRGGETQYF

d_gene: NA
abundance: few
j_gene: TRBJ1-4
v_gene: TRBV20-1
CDR3nt: TGCAGTGCTAGATCCACCATGGGAGAACTGTTTTTT
CDR3aa: CSARSTMGELFF